These 12 T cell receptor beta chains originate from one sample sequenced in a study of vaccination and CD4 T cells after COVID-19. Sequencing of the DNA from cultured CD4+ T cells was carried out with the Oncomine TCR Beta short-read assay. In TCRdb, the PCR reads were re-called with MiXCR into one record per CDR3 protein. The table includes fewer than 5,500 distinct CDR3 sequences, roughly 34% detected once. No antigen is known for these receptors. As to treatment: approximately nine-day PBMC culture with coronavirus spike peptide pools or control peptides (ViraFEST assay). Collection of the unexposed donor's CD4+ T cells took place before the COVID-19 pandemic (2011-2018). Sequenced sample: CD4+ T cells from blood, cultured in vitro. All receptors come from a human donor in good health.

V gene TRBV18 combines with J gene TRBJ1-6, with D hard to call. CDR1 is KGHSH, CDR2 LQKENI, per germline. The CDR3 runs 14 residues. V lost 3 bases and J lost 0, with 3 bases in between. CDR3 protein: CASSPSSYNSPLHF. The CDR3 DNA sequence: TGTGCCAGCTCACCCAGCTCCTATAATTCACCCCTCCACTTT.

The CDR3 reads CASSLQGPNTGELFF. The CDR3 DNA reads as TGTGCCAGCAGCTTACAGGGTCCGAACACCGGGGAGCTGTTTTTT. The chain employs TRBV7-3 and TRBJ2-2, with D tentatively TRBD1 (5 bases). The germline gives CDR1 SGHTA, CDR2 FQGTGA. The length of the CDR3 is 15 residues. With 2 bases removed from V and 0 bases from J, the gap between germline ends came to 7 bases.

The chain couples TRBV12-3 or TRBV12-4 to TRBJ1-1; 9 nucleotides agree with TRBD1. V lost 3 bases, J lost 11 bases, and 4 bases stayed unmatched. The CDR3 contains 12 residues. This chain's CDR3 is CASSFGTGNAFF. CDR3 DNA: TGTGCCAGCAGTTTTGGGACAGGGAATGCTTTCTTT.

In this sample, this clonotype turned up a few times. The CDR3 here is CASSLEGDWVNTQYF. The CDR3 coding sequence is TGTGCCAGCAGCTTAGAAGGGGATTGGGTAAATACGCAGTATTTT. The rearrangement uses TRBV7-9 and TRBJ2-3; tentative D call: TRBD1 (5 bases). Germline CDR1 SEHNR, CDR2 FQNEAQ (reference sequence). The V end lost 1 base, the J end lost 7 bases, and 15 bases lay between the germline ends. CDR3 length: 15 amino acids.

The rearrangement joins TRBV12-3 or TRBV12-4 to TRBJ1-2; D may be TRBD1 (5 bases). CDR3 length: 12 amino acids. V lost 5 bases to trimming and J lost 4 bases, with 8 bases between them. This chain's CDR3 is CASSDSGYGYTF. CDR3 in DNA: TGTGCCAGCAGTGACAGCGGCTATGGCTACACCTTC.

This clonotype has only a few counts. The rearrangement uses TRBV24-1 and TRBJ1-5; 7 bases map to TRBD1. Germline CDR1 and CDR2: KGHDR and SFDVKD. Losses at the gene ends were 3 bases for V and 9 bases for J; bases not matched to a gene: 4. This CDR3 is 13 amino acids long. CDR3 amino acids: CATSDRTGRPQHF. CDR3 coding DNA: TGTGCCACCAGTGATCGGACAGGCCGGCCCCAGCATTTT.

The chain is built from TRBV7-8 and TRBJ1-2; 9 positions match TRBD1. This CDR3 region has 16 residues. Germline V gives CDR1 SGHVS, CDR2 FQNEAQ. V was pared by 5 bases and J by 4 bases, with 11 bases of the junction left unmatched. The CDR3 loop reads CASSPIQGQGVYGYTF. The CDR3 coding sequence is TGTGCCAGCAGCCCCATTCAGGGACAGGGTGTCTATGGCTACACCTTC.

The J gene is TRBJ1-2, the V gene TRBV5-4, with TRBD1 matching 10 bases. V trimming: 2 bases; J trimming: 6 bases; junction bases outside the gene matches: 1. CDR3 length: 13 residues. Germline assignment: CDR1 SGHNT and CDR2 YYREEE (reference sequence). CDR3 coding DNA: TGTGCCAGCAGCTTTGACAGGGGGCATGGCTACACCTTC. It yields the protein CASSFDRGHGYTF.

This clonotype appeared a few times. V gene TRBV12-3 or TRBV12-4 combines with J gene TRBJ2-5; 7 bases align to TRBD1. Losses at the gene ends were 2 bases for V and 5 bases for J; bases not matched to a gene: 5. The CDR3 contains 14 residues. The CDR3 nucleotides are TGTGCCAGCAGTTTACACAGGGGAAGGGAGACCCAGTACTTC. Translation: CASSLHRGRETQYF.

The V and J genes are TRBV19 and TRBJ1-1; D remains unclear. Germline V gene lookup returns CDR1 LNHDA and CDR2 SQIVND (reference sequence). Trimming removed 7 bases from V and 1 base from J, with 13 bases in between. The CDR3 has 14 residues. CDR3 sequence reads: CASNKDGTNTEAFF. The CDR3 DNA sequence: TGTGCCAGTAATAAGGACGGCACGAACACTGAAGCTTTCTTT.

This clonotype has just one count. The rearrangement links TRBV20-1 to TRBJ2-1; the D is unclear. Germline loops: CDR1 DFQATT, CDR2 SNEGSKA (reference sequence). With 1 base removed from V and 3 bases from J, the gap between germline ends came to 10 bases. CDR3 size: 14 residues. The CDR3: CSARGIGSYNEQFF. The CDR3 DNA reads TGCAGTGCTAGAGGGATTGGCAGCTACAATGAGCAGTTCTTC.

V gene TRBV7-8 combines with J gene TRBJ1-2; D is unclear. Germline V gene lookup returns CDR1 SGHVS and CDR2 FQNEAQ. This CDR3 has 18 residues. Trimming stripped 2 bases from V and 4 bases from J, with 23 bases between. Written as DNA, the CDR3 is TGTGCCAGCAGCTTATGGTCTTCTGGCCAGATAACCGTCTATGGCTACACCTTC. Translating gives CASSLWSSGQITVYGYTF.